The entry that follows covers one TCR beta chain sequence. This clonotype was seen repeatedly, ten times or more. Its antigen target is currently unknown. One base away there is no much larger clone; base qualities are not given. According to the study, the label for this sample's time point signals: blood at routine non-recurrence follow-up after resection. Without any cell sorting, TCR sequencing was performed on whole RNA extracted either from tumor and nontumor lung tissue or from cryopreserved PBMC samples. A patient was chosen for TCR sequencing only when enough RNA was available from at least two tumor regions. This sample is drawn from a study of spatial heterogeneity in lung cancer (dated by TCRdb to between 2018 and 2021). Some background on the complete study: The donors were around 69 patients from the lung TRACERx cohort who had early-stage, untreated non-small cell lung cancer. More beta-chain than alpha-chain transcripts were consistently detected, likely reflecting higher beta-chain transcript abundance. Follow-up PBMC samples were sequenced whenever available, with a median time to follow-up of about 24 months after resection. Nonsynonymous mutation counts, determined by whole-exome sequencing of tumor tissue, were related to features of the TCR repertoire. In the raw uncorrected reads, each unique combination of TCR and UMI appeared on average more than ten times. At surgery, roughly 220 tumor regions, 61 to 75 matched nontumor lung samples and 50 to 60 PBMC samples were TCR-sequenced for both alpha and beta chains. The study quantitatively compared TCR alpha and beta repertoires across multiple tumor regions, matched nontumor lung and blood in non-small cell lung cancer. What the authors observed across the whole study: Ubiquitous expanded tumor TCRs were found in blood more often at tumor resection than at routine follow-up. Comparisons of baseline and follow-up blood repertoires included only 14 patients. Additional single-cell paired TCR alpha and beta sequencing was considered necessary to confirm, at a functional level, the hypothesis that regional TCRs recognize regional mutations.

Measured from the cysteine to the phenylalanine, the CDR3 is 15 residues long. Just CDR3 DNA is preserved here, 45 bases in frame from base 1. According to the germline V gene, CDR1 reads SNHLY and CDR2 reads FYNNEI. The trim is 2 bases for V and 5 bases for J, with a gap of 16 bases between the germline ends. The library was prepared using 5' RACE. Instrument on record: NextSeq 500. In the TCR library protocol, a unique molecular identifier was attached to each TCR cDNA molecule so that PCR and sequencing errors could be corrected. The authors' pipeline ran thus. TCR identification, UMI-based error correction and CDR3 extraction were performed with Decombinator tools. Expanded TCRs were defined as those above a frequency of 2 per 1,000, corresponding to the top 1% of the tumor frequency distribution. Rényi diversity was computed with the R vegan package after subsampling each repertoire 100 times to 5,000 TCRs. CDR3 similarity networks were built from amino acid triplet string-kernel similarity, with CDR3s being connected when pairwise similarity was above 0.82. TCRdb handled the public reads itself, with Q25 trimming in fastp and clone calling in MiXCR, and kept productive beta chains. Each CDR3 protein gets just one entry, which takes the most common genes and DNA from the rows behind it. For this entry, the V and J calls and clone size follow TCRdb and not the study's own pipeline. The sample profile shows about 36,000 distinct CDR3 sequences; approximately 8% of them were found once. The top ten clones comprise 8.5% to 10% of the sample.

The chain links TRBV2 with TRBJ2-7; the D region possibly corresponds to TRBD1 (5 bases align). This clonotype originated in a male donor with early-stage non-small cell lung cancer. The starting material was PBMCs, obtained at follow-up. This receptor carries the CDR3 CASSEFSQGPHEQYF. The sequenced DNA is TGTGCCAGCAGTGAATTTTCTCAGGGTCCCCACGAGCAGTACTTC. Reference TRBV2 and TRBJ2-7 genes cover what lies past the CDR3, so the full variable domain is EPEVTQTPSHQVTQMGQEVILRCVPISNHLYFYWYRQILGQKVEFLVSFYNNEISEKSEIFDDQFSVERPDGSNFTLKIRSTKLEDSAMYFCASSEFSQGPHEQYFGPGTRLTVT.